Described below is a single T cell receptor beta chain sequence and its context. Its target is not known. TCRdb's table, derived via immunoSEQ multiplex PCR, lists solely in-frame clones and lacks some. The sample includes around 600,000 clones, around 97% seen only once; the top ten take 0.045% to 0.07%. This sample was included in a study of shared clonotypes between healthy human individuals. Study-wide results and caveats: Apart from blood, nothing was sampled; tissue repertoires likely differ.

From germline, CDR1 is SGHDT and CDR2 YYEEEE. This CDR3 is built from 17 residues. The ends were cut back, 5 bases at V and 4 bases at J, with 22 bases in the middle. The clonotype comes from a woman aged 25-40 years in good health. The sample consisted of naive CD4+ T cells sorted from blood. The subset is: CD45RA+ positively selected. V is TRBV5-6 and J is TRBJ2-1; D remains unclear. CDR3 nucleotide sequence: TGTGCCAGCAGTTACGACCCGGGTCCAAATATATACAATGAGCAGTTCTTC. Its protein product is CASSYDPGPNIYNEQFF.